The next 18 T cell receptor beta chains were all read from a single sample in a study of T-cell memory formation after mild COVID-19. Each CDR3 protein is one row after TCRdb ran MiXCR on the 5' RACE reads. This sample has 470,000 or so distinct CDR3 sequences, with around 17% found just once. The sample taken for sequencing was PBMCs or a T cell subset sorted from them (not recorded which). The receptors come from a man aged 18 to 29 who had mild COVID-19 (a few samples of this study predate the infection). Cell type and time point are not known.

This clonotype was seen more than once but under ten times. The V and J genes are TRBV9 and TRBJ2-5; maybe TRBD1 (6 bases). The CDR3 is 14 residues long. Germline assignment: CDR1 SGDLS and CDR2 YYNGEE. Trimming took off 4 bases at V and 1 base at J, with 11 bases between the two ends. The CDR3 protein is CASSIGQPQETQYF. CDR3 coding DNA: TGTGCCAGCAGCATAGGACAGCCCCAAGAGACCCAGTACTTC.

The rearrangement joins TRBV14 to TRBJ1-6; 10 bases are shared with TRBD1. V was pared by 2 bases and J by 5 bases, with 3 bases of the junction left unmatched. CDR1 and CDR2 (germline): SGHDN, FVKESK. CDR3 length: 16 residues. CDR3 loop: CASSQWTGGDNSPLHF. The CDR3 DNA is TGTGCCAGCAGCCAATGGACAGGGGGAGATAATTCACCCCTCCACTTT.

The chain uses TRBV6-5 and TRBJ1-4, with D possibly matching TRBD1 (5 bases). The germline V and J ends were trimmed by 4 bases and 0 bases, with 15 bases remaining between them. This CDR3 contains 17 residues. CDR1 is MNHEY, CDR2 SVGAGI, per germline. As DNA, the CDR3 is TGTGCCAGCAGTTCCGACGCCGGGACTCCAACTAATGAAAAACTGTTTTTT. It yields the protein CASSSDAGTPTNEKLFF.

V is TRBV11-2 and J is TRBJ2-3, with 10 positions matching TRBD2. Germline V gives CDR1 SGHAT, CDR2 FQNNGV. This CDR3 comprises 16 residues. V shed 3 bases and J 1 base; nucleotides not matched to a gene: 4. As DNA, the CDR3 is TGTGCCAGCAGCTTCCCTAGCGGGGGACGCACAGATACGCAGTATTTT. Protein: CASSFPSGGRTDTQYF. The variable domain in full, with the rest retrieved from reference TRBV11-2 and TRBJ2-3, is EAGVAQSPRYKIIEKRQSVAFWCNPISGHATLYWYQQILGQGPKLLIQFQNNGVVDDSQLPKDRFSAERLKGVDSTLKIQPAKLEDSAVYLCASSFPSGGRTDTQYFGPGTRLTVL.

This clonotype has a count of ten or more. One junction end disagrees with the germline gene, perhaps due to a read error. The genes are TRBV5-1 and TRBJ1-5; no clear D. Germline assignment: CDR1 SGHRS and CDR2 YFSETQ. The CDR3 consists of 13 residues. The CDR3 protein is CASSLAGNQPQHF. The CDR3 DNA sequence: TGTGCCAGCAGCTTGGCGGGGAATCAGCCCCAGCATTTT.

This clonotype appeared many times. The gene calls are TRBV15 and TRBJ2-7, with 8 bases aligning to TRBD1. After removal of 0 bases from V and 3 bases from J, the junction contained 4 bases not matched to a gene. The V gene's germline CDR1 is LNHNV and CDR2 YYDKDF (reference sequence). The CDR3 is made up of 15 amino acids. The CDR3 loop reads CATSRDYDRGYEQYV. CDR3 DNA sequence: TGTGCCACCAGCAGAGATTACGACAGGGGCTACGAGCAGTACGTC.

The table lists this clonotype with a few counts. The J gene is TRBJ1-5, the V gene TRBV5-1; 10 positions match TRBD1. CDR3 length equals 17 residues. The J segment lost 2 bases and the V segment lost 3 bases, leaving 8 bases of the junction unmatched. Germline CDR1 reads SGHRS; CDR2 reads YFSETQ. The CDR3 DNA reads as TGCGCCAGCAGCTACTTACCCGGGACAGGGGGCAATCAGCCCCAGCATTTT. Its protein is CASSYLPGTGGNQPQHF.

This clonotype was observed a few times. The CDR3 DNA is TGTGCCAGCGAACAAGGGACGGGAGCTAACTATGGCTACACCTTC. This gives the protein CASEQGTGANYGYTF. The chain carries TRBV6-6 and TRBJ1-2; D possibly corresponds to TRBD1 (5 bases). The V and J ends lost 8 bases and 0 bases respectively, with 16 bases between them. This CDR3 spans 15 amino acids. Germline CDR1 and CDR2: MNHNY and SVGAGI (reference sequence).

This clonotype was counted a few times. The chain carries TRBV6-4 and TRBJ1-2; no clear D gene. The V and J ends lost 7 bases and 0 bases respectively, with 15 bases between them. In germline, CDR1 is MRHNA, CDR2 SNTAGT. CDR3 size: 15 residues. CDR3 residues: CASMRRQTTNYGYTF. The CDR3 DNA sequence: TGTGCCAGCATGCGAAGGCAGACAACTAACTATGGCTACACCTTC.

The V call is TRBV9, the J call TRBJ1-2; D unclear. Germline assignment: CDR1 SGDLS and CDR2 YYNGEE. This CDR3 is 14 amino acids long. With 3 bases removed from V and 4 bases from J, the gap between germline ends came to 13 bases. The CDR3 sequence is CASSGEGGLYGYTF. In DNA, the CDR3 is TGTGCCAGCAGCGGAGAAGGAGGGCTCTATGGCTACACCTTC.

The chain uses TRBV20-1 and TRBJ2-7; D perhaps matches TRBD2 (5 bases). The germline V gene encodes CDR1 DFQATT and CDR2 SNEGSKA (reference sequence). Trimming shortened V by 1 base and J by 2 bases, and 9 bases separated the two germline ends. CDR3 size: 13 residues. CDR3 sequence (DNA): TGCAGTGCTAGAGTCTCCGGGACCTACGAGCAGTACGTC. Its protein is CSARVSGTYEQYV.

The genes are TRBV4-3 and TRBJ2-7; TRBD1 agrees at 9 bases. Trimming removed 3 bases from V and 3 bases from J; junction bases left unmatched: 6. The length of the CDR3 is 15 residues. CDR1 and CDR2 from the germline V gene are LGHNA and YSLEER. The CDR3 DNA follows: TGCGCCAGCAGCCAGGGGACAGGGAAACACTACGAGCAGTACTTC. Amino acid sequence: CASSQGTGKHYEQYF.

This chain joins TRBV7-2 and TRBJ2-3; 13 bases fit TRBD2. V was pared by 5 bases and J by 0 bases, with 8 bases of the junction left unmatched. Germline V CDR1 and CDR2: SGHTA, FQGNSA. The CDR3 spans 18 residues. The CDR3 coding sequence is TGTGCCAGCAGCCGCAGACTAGCGGGGGGACTCAGCACAGATACGCAGTATTTT. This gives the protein CASSRRLAGGLSTDTQYF.

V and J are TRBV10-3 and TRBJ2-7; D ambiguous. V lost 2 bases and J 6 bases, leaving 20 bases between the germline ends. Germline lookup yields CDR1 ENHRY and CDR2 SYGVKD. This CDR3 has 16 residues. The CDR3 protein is CAISEGLSRGSLEQYV. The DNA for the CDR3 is TGTGCCATCAGTGAGGGCCTTAGTCGTGGGTCTCTCGAGCAGTACGTC.

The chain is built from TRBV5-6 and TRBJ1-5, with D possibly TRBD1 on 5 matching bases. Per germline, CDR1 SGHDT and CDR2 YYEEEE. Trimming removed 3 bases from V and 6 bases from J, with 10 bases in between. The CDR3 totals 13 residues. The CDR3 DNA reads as TGTGCCAGCAGCTCGGGGGGGTTTCAGCCCCAGCATTTT. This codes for CASSSGGFQPQHF.

The chain's CDR3 is CASSPPPGQDQETQYF. The CDR3 region has the DNA TGTGCCAGCAGCCCACCCCCGGGACAGGATCAAGAGACCCAGTACTTC. V and J are TRBV7-9 and TRBJ2-5; TRBD1 matches 8 bases. The germline gives CDR1 SEHNR, CDR2 FQNEAQ (reference sequence). Trimming at V came to 5 bases and at J to 2 bases, leaving 10 bases not matched to a gene. This CDR3 is 16 amino acids long. Full variable domain (outside the CDR3, taken from reference TRBV7-9 and TRBJ2-5): DTGVSQNPRHKITKRGQNVTFRCDPISEHNRLYWYRQTLGQGPEFLTYFQNEAQLEKSRLLSDRFSAERPKGSFSTLEIQRTEQGDSAMYLCASSPPPGQDQETQYFGPGTRLLVL.

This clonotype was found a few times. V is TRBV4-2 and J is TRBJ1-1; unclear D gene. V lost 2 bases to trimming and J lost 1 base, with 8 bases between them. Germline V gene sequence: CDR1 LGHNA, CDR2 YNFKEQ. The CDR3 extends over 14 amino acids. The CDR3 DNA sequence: TGTGCCAGCAGCCAACTAGCTACGAACACTGAAGCTTTCTTT. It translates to CASSQLATNTEAFF.

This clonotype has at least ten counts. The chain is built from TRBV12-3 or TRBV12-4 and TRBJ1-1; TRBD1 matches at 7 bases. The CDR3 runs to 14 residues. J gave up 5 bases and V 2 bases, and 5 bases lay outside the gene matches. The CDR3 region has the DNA TGTGCCAGCAGTTTAATGGCAGGGGGAACTGAAGCTTTCTTT. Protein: CASSLMAGGTEAFF.